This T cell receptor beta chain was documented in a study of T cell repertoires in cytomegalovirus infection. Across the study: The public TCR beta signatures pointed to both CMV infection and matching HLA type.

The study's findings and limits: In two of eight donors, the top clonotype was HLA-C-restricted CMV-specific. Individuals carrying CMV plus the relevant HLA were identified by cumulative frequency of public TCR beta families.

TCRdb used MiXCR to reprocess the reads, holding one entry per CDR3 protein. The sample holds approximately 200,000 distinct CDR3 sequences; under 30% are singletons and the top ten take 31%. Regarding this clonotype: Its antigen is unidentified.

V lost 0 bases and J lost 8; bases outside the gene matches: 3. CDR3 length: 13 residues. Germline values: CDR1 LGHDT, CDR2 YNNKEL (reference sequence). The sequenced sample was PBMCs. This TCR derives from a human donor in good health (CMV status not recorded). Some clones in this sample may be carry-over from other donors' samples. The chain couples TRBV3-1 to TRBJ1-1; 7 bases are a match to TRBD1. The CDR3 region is CASSQDVTGEAFF. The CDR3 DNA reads TGTGCCAGCAGCCAAGATGTGACAGGGGAAGCTTTCTTT.